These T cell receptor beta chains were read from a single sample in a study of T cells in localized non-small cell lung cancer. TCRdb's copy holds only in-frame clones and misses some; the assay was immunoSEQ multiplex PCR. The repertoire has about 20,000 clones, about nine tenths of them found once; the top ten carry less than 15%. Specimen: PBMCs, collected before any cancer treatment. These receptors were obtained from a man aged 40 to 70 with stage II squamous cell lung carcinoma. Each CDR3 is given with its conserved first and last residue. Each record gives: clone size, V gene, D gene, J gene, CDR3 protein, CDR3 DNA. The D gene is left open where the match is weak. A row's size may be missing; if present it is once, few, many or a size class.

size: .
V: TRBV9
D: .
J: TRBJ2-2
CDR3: CASSPTLFGELFF
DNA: TGTGCCAGCAGCCCGACTTTGTTCGGGGAGCTGTTTTTT

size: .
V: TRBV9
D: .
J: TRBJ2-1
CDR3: CASSVPGSLEQFF
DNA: TGTGCCAGCAGCGTCCCGGGAAGCCTTGAGCAGTTCTTC

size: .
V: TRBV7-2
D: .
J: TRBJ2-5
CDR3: CASSFSPQTQYF
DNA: TGTGCCAGCAGTTTCTCCCCCCAGACCCAGTACTTC

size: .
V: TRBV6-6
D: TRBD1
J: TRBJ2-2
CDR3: CACQRRGPGTGELFF
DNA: TGTGCCTGTCAACGAAGGGGGCCGGGCACCGGGGAGCTGTTTTTT

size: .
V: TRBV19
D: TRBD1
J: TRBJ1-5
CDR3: CASTPGGYSNQPQHF
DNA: TGTGCCAGTACCCCAGGGGGTTATAGCAATCAGCCCCAGCATTTT

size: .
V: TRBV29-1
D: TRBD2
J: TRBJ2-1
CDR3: CSASGSSSYNEQFF
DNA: TGCAGCGCTAGCGGCTCAAGCTCCTACAATGAGCAGTTCTTC

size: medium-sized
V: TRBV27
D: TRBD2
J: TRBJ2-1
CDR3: CASSSTSVGEQFF
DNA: TGTGCCAGCAGTTCCACTAGCGTAGGTGAGCAGTTCTTC

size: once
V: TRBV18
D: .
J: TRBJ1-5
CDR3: CASSLDRTRDQPQHF
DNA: TGTGCCAGCTCACTCGACAGGACGAGGGATCAGCCCCAGCATTTT

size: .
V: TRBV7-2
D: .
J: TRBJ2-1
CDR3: CASSLALNSVNEQFF
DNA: TGTGCCAGCAGCTTAGCGCTAAATAGCGTGAATGAGCAGTTCTTC

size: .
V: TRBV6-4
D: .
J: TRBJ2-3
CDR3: CASSVVVGGTDTQYF
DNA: TGTGCCAGCAGTGTTGTGGTTGGAGGCACAGATACGCAGTATTTT

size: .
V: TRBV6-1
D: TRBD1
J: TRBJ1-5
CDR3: CASSAGTGVLPQHF
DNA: TGTGCCAGCAGTGCCGGGACAGGGGTTCTGCCCCAGCATTTT

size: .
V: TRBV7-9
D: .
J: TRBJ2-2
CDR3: CASSLEGTGELFF
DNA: TGTGCCAGCAGCTTAGAAGGCACCGGGGAGCTGTTTTTT

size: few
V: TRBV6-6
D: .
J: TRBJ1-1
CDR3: CASSSVSGNTEAFF
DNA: TGTGCCAGCAGTTCCGTCTCAGGGAACACTGAAGCTTTCTTT

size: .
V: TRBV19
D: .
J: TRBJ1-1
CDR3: CAAQMVGRAEAFF
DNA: TGTGCTGCGCAGATGGTGGGTAGGGCTGAAGCTTTCTTT

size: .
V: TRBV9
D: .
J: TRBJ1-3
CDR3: CASSVESGNTIYF
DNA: TGTGCCAGCAGCGTAGAGTCTGGAAACACCATATATTTT

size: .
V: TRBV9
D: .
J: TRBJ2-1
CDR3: CASSVGSQGNEQFF
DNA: TGTGCCAGCAGCGTAGGAAGTCAGGGCAATGAGCAGTTCTTC

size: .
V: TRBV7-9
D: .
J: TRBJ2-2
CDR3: CASSLDGQVRTGELFF
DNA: TGTGCCAGCAGCTTAGACGGGCAGGTCCGGACCGGGGAGCTGTTTTTT

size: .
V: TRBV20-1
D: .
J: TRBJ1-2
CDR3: CSGTGPSGYTF
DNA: TGCAGTGGTACAGGGCCGTCTGGCTACACCTTC

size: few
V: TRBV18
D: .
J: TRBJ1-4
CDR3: CASSPPGAKELFF
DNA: TGTGCCAGCTCACCTCCTGGCGCTAAGGAACTGTTTTTT

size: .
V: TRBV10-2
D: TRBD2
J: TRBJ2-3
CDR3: CASNLRGAGDTQYF
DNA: TGCGCCAGCAATCTGCGGGGGGCCGGGGATACGCAGTATTTT

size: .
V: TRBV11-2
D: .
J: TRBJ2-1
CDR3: CASSFGRARDNEQFF
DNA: TGTGCCAGCAGCTTTGGGCGGGCCCGAGACAATGAGCAGTTCTTC

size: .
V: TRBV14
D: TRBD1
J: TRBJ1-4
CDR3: CASSLTTGKAEKLFF
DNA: TGTGCCAGCAGCCTAACGACAGGGAAAGCTGAAAAACTGTTTTTT

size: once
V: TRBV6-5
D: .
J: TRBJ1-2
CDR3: CASSYSADTLGYTF
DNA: TGTGCCAGCAGTTACTCGGCCGACACACTAGGCTACACCTTC

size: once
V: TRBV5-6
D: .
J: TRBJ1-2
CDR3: CASEAIGTLDYGYTF
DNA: TGTGCCAGCGAGGCGATAGGGACCTTGGACTATGGCTACACCTTC

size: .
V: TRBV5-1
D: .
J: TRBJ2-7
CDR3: CASSLDTYEQYF
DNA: TGCGCCAGCAGCTTGGACACCTACGAGCAGTACTTC

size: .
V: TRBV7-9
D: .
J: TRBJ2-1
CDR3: CASSPRGSSYNEQFF
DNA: TGTGCCAGCAGCCCGAGGGGAAGCTCCTACAATGAGCAGTTCTTC

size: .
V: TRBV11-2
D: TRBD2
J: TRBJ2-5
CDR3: CASSLGGLAGGVETQYF
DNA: TGTGCCAGCAGCTTAGGGGGTCTAGCGGGAGGTGTGGAGACCCAGTACTTC

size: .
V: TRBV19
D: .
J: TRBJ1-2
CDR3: CASSINLQGSYTF
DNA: TGTGCCAGTAGTATTAACCTCCAGGGAAGCTACACCTTC

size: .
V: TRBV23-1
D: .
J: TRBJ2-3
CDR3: CASSHTGGRTDTQYF
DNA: TGCGCCAGCAGTCATACCGGGGGACGCACAGATACGCAGTATTTT

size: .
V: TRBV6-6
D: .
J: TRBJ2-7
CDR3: CASSYGVSYEQYF
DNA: TGTGCCAGCAGTTACGGGGTTTCCTACGAGCAGTACTTC

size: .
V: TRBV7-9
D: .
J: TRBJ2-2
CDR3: CASSLVGTRDTGELFF
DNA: TGTGCCAGCAGCTTAGTAGGGACAAGAGACACCGGGGAGCTGTTTTTT

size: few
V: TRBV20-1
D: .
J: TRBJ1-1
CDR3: CSAGDGDEAFF
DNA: TGCAGTGCTGGGGACGGAGATGAAGCTTTCTTT

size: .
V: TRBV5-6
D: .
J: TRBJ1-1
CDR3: CASTTTGEGGEAFF
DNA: TGTGCCAGCACCACGACCGGGGAGGGCGGTGAAGCTTTCTTT

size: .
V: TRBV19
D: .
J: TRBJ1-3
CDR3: CASSASSNTGNTIYF
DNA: TGTGCCAGTAGTGCGTCCAGTAATACTGGAAACACCATATATTTT

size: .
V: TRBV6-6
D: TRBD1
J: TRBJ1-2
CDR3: CASSYGQGIDYGYTF
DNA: TGTGCCAGCAGTTACGGACAGGGGATAGACTATGGCTACACCTTC

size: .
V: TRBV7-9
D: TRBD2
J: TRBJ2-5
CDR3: CASSVYSGRTRNTKETQYF
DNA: TGTGCCAGCAGCGTCTACAGCGGGCGGACTAGGAATACTAAAGAGACCCAGTACTTC

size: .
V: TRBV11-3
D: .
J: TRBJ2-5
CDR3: CASSLGGKETQYF
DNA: TGTGCCAGCAGCCTAGGAGGGAAAGAGACCCAGTACTTC

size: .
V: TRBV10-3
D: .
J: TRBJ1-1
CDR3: CAISDGVNTEAFF
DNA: TGTGCCATCAGTGACGGCGTGAACACTGAAGCTTTCTTT

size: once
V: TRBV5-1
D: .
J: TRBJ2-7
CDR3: CASSLEPSPPVQYF
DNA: TGCGCCAGCAGCTTGGAACCGAGTCCCCCGGTGCAGTACTTC

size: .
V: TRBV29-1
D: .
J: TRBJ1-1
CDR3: CSVQGTAEAFF
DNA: TGCAGCGTCCAGGGGACGGCTGAAGCTTTCTTT

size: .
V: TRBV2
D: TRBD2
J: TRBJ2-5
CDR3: CASSPREGGARGTQYF
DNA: TGTGCCAGCAGTCCCCGGGAGGGGGGGGCCCGAGGGACCCAGTACTTC

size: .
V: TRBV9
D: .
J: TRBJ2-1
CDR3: CASSERDSYNEQFF
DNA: TGTGCCAGCAGTGAAAGGGACTCCTACAATGAGCAGTTCTTC

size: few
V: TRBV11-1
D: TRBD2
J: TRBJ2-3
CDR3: CASSLWTSATDTQYF
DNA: TGTGCCAGCAGCTTGTGGACTAGCGCCACAGATACGCAGTATTTT

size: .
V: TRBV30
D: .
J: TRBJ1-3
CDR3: CAWSIVISGNTIYF
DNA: TGTGCCTGGAGTATCGTAATCTCTGGAAACACCATATATTTT

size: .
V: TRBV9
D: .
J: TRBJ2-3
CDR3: CASSVGGQGAHPDTQYF
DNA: TGTGCCAGCAGCGTAGGCGGGCAGGGCGCGCATCCAGATACGCAGTATTTT